The next 5 T cell receptor beta chains were all read from a single sample in a study of response to subunit inactivated influenza vaccine. One entry per CDR3 protein results from TCRdb running MiXCR on the RT-PCR reads. The sample includes more than 600,000 distinct CDR3 sequences, around 18% of them seen just once. The sequencing here drew on PBMCs from blood, taken more than 4 days after vaccination. The receptor set was obtained from a man aged 45-65 years who received an inactivated influenza vaccine.

This clonotype came up a few times. The chain carries TRBV5-1 and TRBJ2-7, with 9 nucleotides matching TRBD1. The germline gives CDR1 SGHRS, CDR2 YFSETQ. Trimming cost V 0 bases and J 3 bases; bases outside gene matches: 4. This CDR3 region has 15 residues. The CDR3 nucleotides read TGCGCCAGCAGCTTGGCCGCGGGACAGGGCTACGAGCAGTACTTC. Encoded protein: CASSLAAGQGYEQYF.

The chain couples TRBV7-9 to TRBJ1-1; perhaps TRBD1 as D (5 bases). Germline values: CDR1 SEHNR, CDR2 FQNEAQ (reference sequence). V dropped 3 bases and J dropped 4 bases, with 9 bases sitting between them. The CDR3 loop spans 13 amino acids. CDR3 region: CASSLTEATEAFF. The CDR3 DNA is TGTGCCAGCAGCTTGACAGAGGCCACTGAAGCTTTCTTT.

This clonotype was seen a few times. The J gene is TRBJ2-5, the V gene TRBV7-2; 8 positions match TRBD1. J gave up 1 base and V 5 bases, and 6 bases lay outside the gene matches. CDR3 length: 15 amino acids. CDR1 is SGHTA, CDR2 FQGNSA, per germline. The CDR3 reads CASSIRTGSQETQYF. CDR3 bases: TGTGCCAGCAGCATCAGGACAGGGAGCCAAGAGACCCAGTACTTC. Full variable domain (remainder filled in from reference TRBV7-2 and TRBJ2-5): GAGVSQSPSNKVTEKGKDVELRCDPISGHTALYWYRQSLGQGLEFLIYFQGNSAPDKSGLPSDRFSAERTGGSVSTLTIQRTQQEDSAVYLCASSIRTGSQETQYFGPGTRLLVL.

This clonotype was counted a few times. The chain couples TRBV5-6 to TRBJ2-7; maybe TRBD2 (6 bases). There are 14 residues in the CDR3. Trimming removed 2 bases at V and 9 bases at J, with 18 bases between. The germline V gene has CDR1 SGHDT and CDR2 YYEEEE. DNA for the CDR3: TGTGCCAGCAGCTTCCAGGGTAGCGGCGGTGGGCAGTACTTC. Protein: CASSFQGSGGGQYF.

A few counts support this clonotype. The chain carries TRBV6-6 and TRBJ1-2; no clear D. The CDR3 sequence is 13 residues long. The germline gives CDR1 MNHNY, CDR2 SVGAGI (reference sequence). The V end was cut by 0 bases, the J end by 8 bases, with 10 bases between. The DNA for the CDR3 is TGTGCCAGCAGTTACTCCCTCGGAGAAGGCTACACCTTC. Amino acids: CASSYSLGEGYTF.